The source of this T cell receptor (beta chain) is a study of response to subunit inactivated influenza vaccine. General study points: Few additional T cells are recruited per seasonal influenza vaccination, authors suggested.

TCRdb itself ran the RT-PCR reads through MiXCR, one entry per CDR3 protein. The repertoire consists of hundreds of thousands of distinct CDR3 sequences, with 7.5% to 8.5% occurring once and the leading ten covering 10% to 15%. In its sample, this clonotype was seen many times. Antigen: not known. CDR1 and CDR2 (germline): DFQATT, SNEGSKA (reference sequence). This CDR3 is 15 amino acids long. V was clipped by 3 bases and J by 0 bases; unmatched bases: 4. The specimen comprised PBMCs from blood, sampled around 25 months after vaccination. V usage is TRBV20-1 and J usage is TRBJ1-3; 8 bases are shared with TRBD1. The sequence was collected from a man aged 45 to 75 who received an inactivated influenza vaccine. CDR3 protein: CSARQGARSGNTIYF. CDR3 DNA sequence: TGCAGTGCTAGGCAGGGGGCCCGCTCTGGAAACACCATATATTTT.